Sequencing of this TCR beta chain was carried out in a study of naive and memory T cell subsets. With regard to this clonotype: This clone may be a read error of a much larger clone one base away.

The library had UMIs added by 3' ligation of an oligonucleotide to TCR cDNA. CDR1 and CDR2 from the germline V gene are SQVTM and ANQGSEA. V was pared by 4 bases and J by 3 bases, with 12 bases between. This CDR3 contains 13 residues. Ligated cDNA underwent four rounds of PCR with nested alpha and beta constant region primers and SP2. For blood and skin samples, reverse transcription used TCR alpha and beta constant primers. MiXCR, run by TCRdb on the UMI-ligation and nested PCR reads, gives a single entry per CDR3 protein. The sample lists about 25,000 distinct CDR3 sequences, 5% to 5.5% seen once, with approximately 7.4% in the top ten.

The chain carries TRBV29-1 and TRBJ1-1; D unclear. The sample comprised blood. The source of this sequence is an adult in good health. DNA of the CDR3: TGCAGCGTTGGGATGGGGTCGGACACTGAAGCTTTCTTT. Translated: CSVGMGSDTEAFF.